A selection of T cell receptor beta chains follows, all from one sample in a study of tumour-infiltrating T cells in Burkitt lymphoma. The protocol was immunoSEQ multiplex PCR, while the TCRdb copy is restricted to in-frame clones and leaves out a portion. Here the sample spans about 3,200 clones, 13% being singletons. The sample was tumor tissue. Every receptor here comes from a human donor with Burkitt lymphoma. The CDR3 runs from the conserved cysteine through the conserved F or W. D genes are given only for firm matches. Size is stated for part of the rows, as once, few or many counts, or as a class when the clone is expanded.

V gene: TRBV19; clone size: -; J gene: TRBJ1-5; D gene: -; CDR3 DNA: TGTGCCAGTAGTATACCCCAAGGCCAGCCCCAGCATTTT; CDR3 protein: CASSIPQGQPQHF
V gene: TRBV5-5; clone size: few; J gene: TRBJ2-3; D gene: -; CDR3 DNA: TGTGCCAGCAGCCGCCAGGAGTTGGATACGCAGTATTTT; CDR3 protein: CASSRQELDTQYF
V gene: TRBV7-3; clone size: few; J gene: TRBJ1-4; D gene: -; CDR3 DNA: TGTGCCAGCACCCTCAATGGTTGGTGGGGAGAGGGTGAAAAACTGTTTTTT; CDR3 protein: CASTLNGWWGEGEKLFF
V gene: TRBV10-3; clone size: few; J gene: TRBJ1-1; D gene: -; CDR3 DNA: TGTGCCATCAGAGGAGTGAACACTGAAGCTTTCTTT; CDR3 protein: CAIRGVNTEAFF
V gene: TRBV6-1; clone size: few; J gene: TRBJ2-7; D gene: TRBD2; CDR3 DNA: TGTGCCAGCGCGGGGGGGTTGTGGGAGCAGTACTTC; CDR3 protein: CASAGGLWEQYF
V gene: TRBV5-1; clone size: few; J gene: TRBJ2-1; D gene: TRBD2; CDR3 DNA: TGCGCCAGCAGCCCTGGACTAGCGGGGGGGCCTCAGAATGAGCAGTTCTTC; CDR3 protein: CASSPGLAGGPQNEQFF
V gene: TRBV7-9; clone size: -; J gene: TRBJ1-5; D gene: -; CDR3 DNA: TGTGCCAGCAGCTTTCCAGGGGATCAGCCCCAGCATTTT; CDR3 protein: CASSFPGDQPQHF
V gene: TRBV7-3; clone size: -; J gene: TRBJ1-3; D gene: -; CDR3 DNA: TGTGCCAGCAGCTTAAGTCCCGCAGGCTCTGGAAACACCATATATTTT; CDR3 protein: CASSLSPAGSGNTIYF
V gene: TRBV19; clone size: few; J gene: TRBJ2-1; D gene: -; CDR3 DNA: TGTGCCAGTAGTATGCCGGGGGCCTGGAATGAGCAGTTCTTC; CDR3 protein: CASSMPGAWNEQFF
V gene: TRBV5-5; clone size: few; J gene: TRBJ1-1; D gene: -; CDR3 DNA: TGTGCCAGCAGCTTTTACACGAACACTGAAGCTTTCTTT; CDR3 protein: CASSFYTNTEAFF
V gene: TRBV6-6; clone size: -; J gene: TRBJ1-2; D gene: TRBD1; CDR3 DNA: TGTGCCAGCAGTGTAGGACAGGGGGCTTTGGGAAGCTACACCTTC; CDR3 protein: CASSVGQGALGSYTF
V gene: TRBV4-1; clone size: -; J gene: TRBJ1-4; D gene: -; CDR3 DNA: TGCGCCAGCAGCCTCCGCCCATCAACTAATGAAAAACTGTTTTTT; CDR3 protein: CASSLRPSTNEKLFF
V gene: TRBV6-1; clone size: few; J gene: TRBJ2-3; D gene: TRBD2; CDR3 DNA: TGTGCCAGCAGTGAAGCGGGACTAGCACTAGATACGCAGTATTTT; CDR3 protein: CASSEAGLALDTQYF
V gene: TRBV18; clone size: -; J gene: TRBJ2-7; D gene: TRBD1; CDR3 DNA: TGTGCCAGCTCACCGCTTGACAGGGCCGGCTCCTACGAGCAGTACTTC; CDR3 protein: CASSPLDRAGSYEQYF
V gene: TRBV29-1; clone size: few; J gene: TRBJ2-1; D gene: TRBD2; CDR3 DNA: TGCAGCGTTGAGGAGCTAGCGGGGGGGGGTAATGAGCAGTTCTTC; CDR3 protein: CSVEELAGGGNEQFF
V gene: TRBV19; clone size: few; J gene: TRBJ1-1; D gene: -; CDR3 DNA: TGTGCCAGTAAAGGATGGGGCACTGAAGCTTTCTTT; CDR3 protein: CASKGWGTEAFF